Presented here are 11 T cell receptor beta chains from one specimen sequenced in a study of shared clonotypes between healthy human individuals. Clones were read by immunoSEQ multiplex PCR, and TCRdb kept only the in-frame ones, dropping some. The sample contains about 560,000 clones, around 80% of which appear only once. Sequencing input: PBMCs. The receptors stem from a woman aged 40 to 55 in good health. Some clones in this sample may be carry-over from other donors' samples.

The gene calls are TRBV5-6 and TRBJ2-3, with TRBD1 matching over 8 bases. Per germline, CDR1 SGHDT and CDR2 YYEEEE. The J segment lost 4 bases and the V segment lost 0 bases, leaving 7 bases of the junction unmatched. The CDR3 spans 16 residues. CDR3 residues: CASSLGGTGLADTQYF. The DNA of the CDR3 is TGTGCCAGCAGCTTGGGGGGGACAGGTCTGGCAGATACGCAGTATTTT.

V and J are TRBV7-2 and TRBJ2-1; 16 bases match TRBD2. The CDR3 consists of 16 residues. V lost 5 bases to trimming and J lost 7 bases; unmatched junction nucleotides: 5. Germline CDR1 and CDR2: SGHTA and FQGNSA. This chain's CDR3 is CASSQGLAGGLNEQFF. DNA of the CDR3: TGTGCCAGCAGCCAGGGACTAGCGGGAGGGTTGAATGAGCAGTTCTTC.

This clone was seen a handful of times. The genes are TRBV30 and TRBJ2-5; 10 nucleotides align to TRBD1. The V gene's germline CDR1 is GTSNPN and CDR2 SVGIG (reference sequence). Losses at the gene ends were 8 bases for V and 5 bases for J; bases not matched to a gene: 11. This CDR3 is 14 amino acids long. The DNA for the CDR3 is TGTGCCGTTCCCAGACAGGGGGCTGGTGAGACCCAGTACTTC. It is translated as CAVPRQGAGETQYF.

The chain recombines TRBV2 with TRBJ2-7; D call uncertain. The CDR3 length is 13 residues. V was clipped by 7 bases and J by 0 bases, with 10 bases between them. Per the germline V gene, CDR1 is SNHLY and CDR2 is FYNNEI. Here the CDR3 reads CASKQSLSYEQYF. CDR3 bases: TGTGCCAGCAAACAGTCCCTCTCCTACGAGCAGTACTTC.

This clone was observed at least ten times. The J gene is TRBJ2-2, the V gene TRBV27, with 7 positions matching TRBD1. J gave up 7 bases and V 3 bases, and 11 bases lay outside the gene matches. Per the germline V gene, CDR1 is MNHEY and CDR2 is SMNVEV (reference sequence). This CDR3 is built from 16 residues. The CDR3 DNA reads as TGTGCCAGCAGTTTCACCGGGACAGCAAATAGCGGGGAGCTGTTTTTT. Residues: CASSFTGTANSGELFF.

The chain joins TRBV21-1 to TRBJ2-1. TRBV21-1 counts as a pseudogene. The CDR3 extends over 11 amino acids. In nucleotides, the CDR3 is TGTGCCAGCAGCACCCGGGCCGGGCCGTTCTTC. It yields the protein CASSTRAGPFF.

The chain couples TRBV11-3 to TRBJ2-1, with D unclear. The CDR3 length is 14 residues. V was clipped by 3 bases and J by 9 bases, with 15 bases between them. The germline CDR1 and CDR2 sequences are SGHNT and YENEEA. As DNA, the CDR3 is TGTGCCAGCAGCTTTGGTGCGACTCCCAGTGAGCAGTTCTTC. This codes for CASSFGATPSEQFF. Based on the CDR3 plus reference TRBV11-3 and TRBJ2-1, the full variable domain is EAGVVQSPRYKIIEKKQPVAFWCNPISGHNTLYWYLQNLGQGPELLIRYENEEAVDDSQLPKDRFSAERLKGVDSTLKIQPAELGDSAVYLCASSFGATPSEQFFGPGTRLTVL.

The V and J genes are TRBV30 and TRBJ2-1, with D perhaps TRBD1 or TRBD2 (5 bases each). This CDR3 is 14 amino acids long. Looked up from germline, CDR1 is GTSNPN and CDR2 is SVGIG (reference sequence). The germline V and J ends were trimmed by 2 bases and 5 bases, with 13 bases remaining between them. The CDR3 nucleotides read TGTGCCTGGAGTCGGGGCCCAATTAACAATGAGCAGTTCTTC. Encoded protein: CAWSRGPINNEQFF.

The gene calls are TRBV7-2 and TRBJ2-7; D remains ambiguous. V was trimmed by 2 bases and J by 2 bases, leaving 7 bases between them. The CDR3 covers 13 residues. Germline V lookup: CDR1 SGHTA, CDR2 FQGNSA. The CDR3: CASSLPHTYEQYF. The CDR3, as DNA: TGTGCCAGCAGCTTACCCCATACCTACGAGCAGTACTTC.

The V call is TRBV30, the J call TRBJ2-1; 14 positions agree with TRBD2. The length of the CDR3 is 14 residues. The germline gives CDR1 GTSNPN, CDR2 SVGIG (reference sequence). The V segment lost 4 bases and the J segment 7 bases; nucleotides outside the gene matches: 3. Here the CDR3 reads CAWTGTSGSNEQFF. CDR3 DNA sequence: TGTGCCTGGACCGGGACTAGCGGGAGTAATGAGCAGTTCTTC.

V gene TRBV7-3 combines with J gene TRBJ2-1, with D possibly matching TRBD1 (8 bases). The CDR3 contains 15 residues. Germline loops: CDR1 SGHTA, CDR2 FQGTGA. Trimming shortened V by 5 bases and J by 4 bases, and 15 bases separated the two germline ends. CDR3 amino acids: CASSVDRGGYNEQFF. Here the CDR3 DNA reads TGTGCCAGCAGCGTAGACAGGGGAGGGTACAATGAGCAGTTCTTC. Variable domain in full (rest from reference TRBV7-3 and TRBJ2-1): GAGVSQTPSNKVTEKGKYVELRCDPISGHTALYWYRQSLGQGPEFLIYFQGTGAADDSGLPNDRFFAVRPEGSVSTLKIQRTERGDSAVYLCASSVDRGGYNEQFFGPGTRLTVL.